Listed here is a single TCR beta chain. The data are from a study of blood T cell repertoires in COVID-19. The CDR3 has 15 amino acids. V was pared by 3 bases and J by 7 bases, with 15 bases between. Germline-derived CDR1 and CDR2 are LNHDA and SQIVND (reference sequence). Repertoires were generated with immunoSEQ multiplex PCR, while TCRdb's copy carries only in-frame clones and drops some. The sample consists of over 150,000 clones, around 80% of them appearing once. This chain joins TRBV19 and TRBJ2-2; D might be TRBD1 (6 bases). This clonotype was sampled from a woman in her 70s who had recovered from COVID-19. The sequenced sample consisted of peripheral blood. CDR3 in amino acids: CASSMWGQGDGELFF. CDR3 nucleotide sequence: TGTGCCAGTAGTATGTGGGGGCAGGGCGACGGGGAGCTGTTTTTT.